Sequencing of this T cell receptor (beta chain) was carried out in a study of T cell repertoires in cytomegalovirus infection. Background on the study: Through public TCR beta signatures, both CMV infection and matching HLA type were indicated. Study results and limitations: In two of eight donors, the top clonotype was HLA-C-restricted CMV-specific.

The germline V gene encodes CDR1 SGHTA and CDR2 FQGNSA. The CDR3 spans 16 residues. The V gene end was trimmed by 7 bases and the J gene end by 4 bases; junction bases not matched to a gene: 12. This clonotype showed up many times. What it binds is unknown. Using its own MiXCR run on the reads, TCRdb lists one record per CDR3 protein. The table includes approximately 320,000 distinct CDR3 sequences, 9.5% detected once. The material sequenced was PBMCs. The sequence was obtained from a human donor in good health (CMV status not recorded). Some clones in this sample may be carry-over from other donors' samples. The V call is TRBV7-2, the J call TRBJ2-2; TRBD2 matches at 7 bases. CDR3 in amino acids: CASKPWREKSTGELFF. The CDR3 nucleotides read TGTGCCAGCAAACCTTGGCGGGAGAAATCCACCGGGGAGCTGTTTTTT.